The present entry profiles one T cell receptor (beta chain) with its context. This entry comes from a study of blood T cell repertoires in COVID-19. Study-level background: The United States, Italy and Spain supplied acute and convalescent COVID-19 samples. Sample material is recorded as cDNA or gDNA derived from T cells, B-cell-depleted T cells, or PBMCs.

In the original processing: Nucleated cell counts were estimated from reference gene primer amplification. Assay: immunoSEQ multiplex PCR; the TCRdb copy retains only in-frame clones and omits some. D and trimming come from the DNA, and the V and J calls and clone size come from that table. The repertoire holds about 220,000 clones, with around 84% as singletons. The CDR3 contains 16 residues. CDR1 and CDR2 from the germline V gene are SGHNT and YYREEE (reference sequence). Trimming removed 4 bases at V and 0 bases at J, with 11 bases between. Sequenced input: peripheral blood. The sequence was collected from a woman in her sixties or seventies who had recovered from COVID-19. The rearrangement uses TRBV5-4 and TRBJ1-6; D not resolved. The CDR3 coding sequence is TGTGCCAGCAGCGAACGGTTGAGCTCCTATAATTCACCCCTCCACTTT. It specifies CASSERLSSYNSPLHF.